This TCR beta chain was retrieved from a study of T cells after yellow fever vaccination. This clonotype has just a few counts. One entry per CDR3 protein results from TCRdb running MiXCR on the 5' RACE reads. The sample consists of 350,000 to 450,000 distinct CDR3 sequences, around 20% of them appearing once. The source was PBMCs, collected before the yellow fever booster vaccination. The TCR sequence derives from a man in his late teens or twenties who received the YFV17D yellow fever vaccine.

The DNA for the CDR3 is TGTGCCAGCAGTTACCAGGGCTCGAACACCGGGGAGCTGTTTTTT. Its protein is CASSYQGSNTGELFF. The chain employs TRBV6-5 and TRBJ2-2; D perhaps matches TRBD1 (5 bases). The CDR3 is made up of 15 amino acids. V was cut by 2 bases and J by 0 bases, with 7 bases left in between. The germline V gene encodes CDR1 MNHEY and CDR2 SVGAGI.